These 10 T cell receptor beta chains originate from one sample sequenced in a study of cytomegalovirus exposure and HLA in healthy donors. TCRdb keeps only in-frame clones here, not all; method: immunoSEQ multiplex PCR. The repertoire includes about 340,000 clones, approximately 90% of them detected once, and over 0.8% sits in the top ten. The sample taken for sequencing was PBMCs. These receptors all come from a woman aged 18-30 years in good health and CMV-seronegative.

This clone has a handful of counts. Different DNA sequences within this sample yield the same CDR3. This chain connects TRBV5-1 to TRBJ2-5; TRBD1 matches at 7 bases. Germline loops: CDR1 SGHRS, CDR2 YFSETQ. The CDR3 has 14 amino acids. The V gene end was trimmed by 0 bases and the J gene end by 4 bases; junction bases not matched to a gene: 3. CDR3 in DNA: TGCGCCAGCAGCTTGGGACAGGGTGGAGAGACCCAGTACTTC. Its translation: CASSLGQGGETQYF.

J is TRBJ1-1 and V is TRBV5-6; 8 bases map to TRBD1. V was clipped by 6 bases and J by 10 bases; unmatched bases: 11. This CDR3 contains 13 residues. Germline CDR1 and CDR2: SGHDT and YYEEEE. The CDR3, as DNA: TGTGCCAGCAACGGACAGGGCGGATCGGGAGCTTTCTTT. Translated, it gives CASNGQGGSGAFF. Using reference TRBV5-6 and TRBJ1-1 for the parts outside the CDR3, the full variable domain is DAGVTQSPTHLIKTRGQQVTLRCSPKSGHDTVSWYQQALGQGPQFIFQYYEEEERQRGNFPDRFSGHQFPNYSSELNVNALLLGDSALYLCASNGQGGSGAFFGQGTRLTVV.

In its sample, this clone was seen once. V is TRBV18 and J is TRBJ2-7, with TRBD2 identical over 8 bases. From germline, CDR1 is KGHSH and CDR2 LQKENI. CDR3 size: 15 residues. V dropped 3 bases and J dropped 0; count of bases not matched to a gene: 4. The CDR3 sequence is CASSPAGRDSYEQYF. The DNA for the CDR3 is TGTGCCAGCTCACCGGCCGGGAGGGACTCCTACGAGCAGTACTTC.

This sequence joins TRBV19 and TRBJ2-1; 8 bases align to TRBD2. The germline gives CDR1 LNHDA, CDR2 SQIVND (reference sequence). The CDR3 is 16 residues long. J gave up 9 bases and V 1 base, and 11 bases lay outside the gene matches. CDR3 sequence: CASSIGGGGNTIEQFF. CDR3 DNA sequence: TGTGCCAGTAGTATAGGTGGCGGGGGGAACACAATTGAGCAGTTCTTC.

The CDR3 region is CASSESARDGNTIYF. CDR3 in DNA: TGTGCCAGCAGCGAAAGCGCTCGGGATGGAAACACCATATATTTT. The J gene is TRBJ1-3, the V gene TRBV9; D unresolved. The germline gives CDR1 SGDLS, CDR2 YYNGEE. CDR3 length equals 15 residues. V was pared by 3 bases and J by 3 bases, with 13 bases between.

V and J are TRBV7-3 and TRBJ2-1; 7 positions match TRBD2. J lost 7 bases, V lost 5 bases, and 14 bases had no gene match. This CDR3 comprises 16 residues. The germline CDR1 and CDR2 sequences are SGHTA and FQGTGA. DNA for the CDR3: TGTGCCAGCAGCGCCTTCGGGGCGGGAGCTGTAAATGAGCAGTTCTTC. This gives the protein CASSAFGAGAVNEQFF.

The chain links TRBV7-8 to TRBJ2-2, with no clear D. V was trimmed by 1 base and J by 3 bases, leaving 12 bases between them. This CDR3 region has 16 residues. Germline V gene lookup returns CDR1 SGHVS and CDR2 FQNEAQ. CDR3 bases: TGTGCCAGCAGCTTAGAAGGCGGATCATACACCGGGGAGCTGTTTTTT. Its translation is CASSLEGGSYTGELFF. The whole variable domain, remainder taken from reference TRBV7-8 and TRBJ2-2, is GAGVSQSPRYKVAKRGQDVALRCDPISGHVSLFWYQQALGQGPEFLTYFQNEAQLDKSGLPSDRFFAERPEGSVSTLKIQRTQQEDSAVYLCASSLEGGSYTGELFFGEGSRLTVL.

The CDR3 region is CASSLEGRPGEKLFF. In nucleotides, the CDR3 is TGCGCCAGCAGCCTGGAGGGGCGGCCGGGTGAAAAACTGTTTTTT. The V gene is TRBV5-1, the J gene TRBJ1-4, with D possibly being TRBD1 (5 bases). Germline V CDR1 and CDR2: SGHRS, YFSETQ. The CDR3 spans 15 residues. V gave up 4 bases and J gave up 7 bases, with 17 bases separating them.

The chain has TRBV10-3 and TRBJ2-1; 7 bases map to TRBD2. Trimming cost V 8 bases and J 5 bases; bases outside gene matches: 12. The germline CDR1 and CDR2 sequences are ENHRY and SYGVKD. This CDR3 comprises 15 residues. CDR3 sequence (DNA): TGTGCCATCTCGGTACGGGCGGGAGTAGACAATGAGCAGTTCTTC. Its translation: CAISVRAGVDNEQFF.

This chain uses TRBV30 with TRBJ2-7, with TRBD2 matching 7 bases. Germline-derived CDR1 and CDR2 are GTSNPN and SVGIG (reference sequence). V gave up 4 bases and J gave up 5 bases; unmatched junction bases: 8. This CDR3 is 13 amino acids long. CDR3 residues: CAWKWREKDEQYF. In DNA form, the CDR3 reads TGTGCCTGGAAATGGCGGGAGAAAGACGAGCAGTACTTC.